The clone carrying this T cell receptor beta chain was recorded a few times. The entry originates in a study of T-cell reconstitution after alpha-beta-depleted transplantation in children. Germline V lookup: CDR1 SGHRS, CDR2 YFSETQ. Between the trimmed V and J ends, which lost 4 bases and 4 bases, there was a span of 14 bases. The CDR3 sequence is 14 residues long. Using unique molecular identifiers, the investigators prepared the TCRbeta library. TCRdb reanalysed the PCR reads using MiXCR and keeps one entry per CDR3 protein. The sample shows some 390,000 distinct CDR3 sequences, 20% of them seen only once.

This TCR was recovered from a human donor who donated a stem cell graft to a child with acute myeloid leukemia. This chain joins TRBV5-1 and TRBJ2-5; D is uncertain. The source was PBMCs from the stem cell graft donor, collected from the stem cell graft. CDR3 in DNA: TGCGCCAGCAGCCCCTTGGGCACCCGAGAGACCCAGTACTTC. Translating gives CASSPLGTRETQYF.